These T cell receptor beta chains were read from a single sample in a study of T cell responses to AZD1222 COVID-19 vaccine. The method was immunoSEQ multiplex PCR; TCRdb's version includes in-frame clones alone and lacks a portion of them. Here the sample spans 90,000 to 130,000 clones, roughly nine tenths being singletons. The sample here was peripheral blood, taken on day 0 of AZD1222 vaccination. These receptors all come from an adult in good health. CDR3s include the opening cysteine and the closing phenylalanine or tryptophan. D genes are given only for firm matches. Only part of the rows carry a size: once, few, many, or a class if the clone is expanded.

j_call: TRBJ1-1
v_call: TRBV21-1
d_call: NA
clone_size: few
cdr3_aa: CASSNPETSEAFF
cdr3_nt: TGTGCCAGCAGCAATCCAGAGACTAGCGAAGCTTTCTTT

j_call: TRBJ1-5
v_call: TRBV18
d_call: NA
clone_size: NA
cdr3_aa: CASSTSIGTASNQPQHF
cdr3_nt: TGTGCCAGCTCTACTTCAATCGGCACGGCCAGCAATCAGCCCCAGCATTTT

j_call: TRBJ2-7
v_call: TRBV6-5
d_call: TRBD2
clone_size: few
cdr3_aa: CASTPTSATYEQYF
cdr3_nt: TGTGCCAGCACCCCGACTAGCGCTACCTACGAGCAGTACTTC

j_call: TRBJ1-2
v_call: TRBV5-8
d_call: NA
clone_size: NA
cdr3_aa: CASSLLSEGGYGYTF
cdr3_nt: TGTGCCAGCAGCTTGTTATCCGAGGGTGGCTATGGCTACACCTTC

j_call: TRBJ2-2
v_call: TRBV18
d_call: TRBD1
clone_size: NA
cdr3_aa: CASSPDRALTGELFF
cdr3_nt: TGTGCCAGCTCGCCCGACAGGGCCCTGACCGGGGAGCTGTTTTTT

j_call: TRBJ2-7
v_call: TRBV19
d_call: TRBD2
clone_size: NA
cdr3_aa: CASMETSGSSHEQYF
cdr3_nt: TGTGCCAGTATGGAGACTAGCGGGAGCTCGCACGAGCAGTACTTC

j_call: TRBJ2-7
v_call: TRBV10-3
d_call: NA
clone_size: NA
cdr3_aa: CAISSTYEQYF
cdr3_nt: TGTGCCATCAGTAGCACCTACGAGCAGTACTTC

j_call: TRBJ2-4
v_call: TRBV4-2
d_call: NA
clone_size: NA
cdr3_aa: CASSHDAAPNIQYF
cdr3_nt: TGTGCCAGCAGCCATGACGCGGCCCCAAACATTCAGTACTTC

j_call: TRBJ2-1
v_call: TRBV7-9
d_call: TRBD2
clone_size: NA
cdr3_aa: CASGTMSFEQFF
cdr3_nt: TGTGCCAGCGGGACTATGTCATTTGAGCAGTTCTTC

j_call: TRBJ1-2
v_call: TRBV18
d_call: TRBD1
clone_size: NA
cdr3_aa: CASSKDREDYGYTF
cdr3_nt: TGTGCCAGCTCAAAGGACAGGGAGGACTATGGCTACACCTTC

j_call: TRBJ1-5
v_call: TRBV7-9
d_call: NA
clone_size: NA
cdr3_aa: CASSLPGPQPQHF
cdr3_nt: TGTGCCAGCAGCTTACCGGGGCCACAGCCCCAGCATTTT

j_call: TRBJ2-1
v_call: TRBV4-1
d_call: TRBD2
clone_size: NA
cdr3_aa: CASSGGPTSRDNEQFF
cdr3_nt: TGCGCCAGCAGCGGAGGGCCGACTAGCAGAGACAATGAGCAGTTCTTC

j_call: TRBJ2-1
v_call: TRBV5-5
d_call: NA
clone_size: NA
cdr3_aa: CASSRPKEGEQFF
cdr3_nt: TGTGCCAGCAGCCGTCCCAAGGAGGGGGAGCAGTTCTTC

j_call: TRBJ2-2
v_call: TRBV5-1
d_call: TRBD2
clone_size: NA
cdr3_aa: CASLRDPSGGGELFF
cdr3_nt: TGCGCCAGCCTCCGGGACCCCTCGGGGGGCGGGGAGCTGTTTTTT

j_call: TRBJ1-1
v_call: TRBV5-4
d_call: NA
clone_size: once
cdr3_aa: CASSLGQTNTEAFF
cdr3_nt: TGTGCCAGCAGCTTGGGTCAAACGAACACTGAAGCTTTCTTT

j_call: TRBJ2-1
v_call: TRBV9
d_call: TRBD1
clone_size: NA
cdr3_aa: CASSFHNRGRNEQFF
cdr3_nt: TGTGCCAGCAGCTTCCACAACAGGGGGAGGAATGAGCAGTTCTTC

j_call: TRBJ1-1
v_call: TRBV12-3/TRBV12-4
d_call: NA
clone_size: NA
cdr3_aa: CASRLGGRTEAFF
cdr3_nt: TGTGCCAGCAGACTAGGGGGGAGGACTGAAGCTTTCTTT

j_call: TRBJ1-4
v_call: TRBV6-5
d_call: NA
clone_size: NA
cdr3_aa: CASSPTATNEKLFF
cdr3_nt: TGTGCCAGCAGCCCGACAGCAACTAATGAAAAACTGTTTTTT

j_call: TRBJ2-1
v_call: TRBV2
d_call: TRBD2
clone_size: NA
cdr3_aa: CASSLGTSGSVDNEQFF
cdr3_nt: TGTGCCAGCAGCCTCGGGACTAGCGGGAGTGTCGACAATGAGCAGTTCTTC

j_call: TRBJ2-3
v_call: TRBV4-1
d_call: TRBD2
clone_size: NA
cdr3_aa: CASSQEGTSGSGADTQYF
cdr3_nt: TGCGCCAGCAGCCAAGAAGGGACTAGCGGGAGTGGGGCAGATACGCAGTATTTT

j_call: TRBJ2-7
v_call: TRBV24-1
d_call: NA
clone_size: NA
cdr3_aa: CATSDFGQRLGEQYF
cdr3_nt: TGTGCCACCAGTGATTTCGGGCAGCGCCTAGGCGAGCAGTACTTC

j_call: TRBJ2-7
v_call: TRBV3-1/TRBV3-2
d_call: NA
clone_size: NA
cdr3_aa: CASSLAGSNEQYF
cdr3_nt: TGTGCCAGCAGCTTAGCCGGTAGCAACGAGCAGTACTTC

j_call: TRBJ2-7
v_call: TRBV19
d_call: NA
clone_size: NA
cdr3_aa: CASSQQGTHEQYF
cdr3_nt: TGTGCCAGTAGCCAACAGGGTACCCACGAGCAGTACTTC

j_call: TRBJ2-1
v_call: TRBV7-9
d_call: NA
clone_size: NA
cdr3_aa: CASSLEPPLDNEQFF
cdr3_nt: TGTGCCAGCAGCTTAGAACCCCCCCTAGACAATGAGCAGTTCTTC

j_call: TRBJ2-5
v_call: TRBV11-3
d_call: NA
clone_size: NA
cdr3_aa: CASSLGTGAGGFETQYF
cdr3_nt: TGTGCCAGCAGCTTAGGAACCGGGGCAGGGGGGTTTGAGACCCAGTACTTC

j_call: TRBJ1-2
v_call: TRBV9
d_call: TRBD1
clone_size: NA
cdr3_aa: CASSDGTGGLWGYTF
cdr3_nt: TGTGCCAGCAGCGACGGGACAGGGGGTTTGTGGGGCTACACCTTC

j_call: TRBJ2-7
v_call: TRBV23-1
d_call: NA
clone_size: once
cdr3_aa: CASSQSGDSYEQYF
cdr3_nt: TGCGCCAGCAGTCAATCCGGGGATTCCTACGAGCAGTACTTC